This T cell receptor beta chain was observed in a study of T-cell memory formation after mild COVID-19 (dated by TCRdb to the early 2020s). Study-wide context: TCR sequence clusters from the two donors were largely donor specific. T-cell clones expanding and contracting after mild COVID-19 in a couple of donors were tracked by longitudinal TCRalpha and TCRbeta repertoire sequencing. Two young, previously healthy adult volunteers, one female and one male, were included in the cohort.

PBMCs were isolated by Ficoll-Paque density gradient centrifugation. The CDR3, cysteine through phenylalanine, is 14 amino acids long. The kept DNA is CDR3 alone, 42 bases in frame from the first base. At the junction V is shortened by 0 bases and J by 3 bases, with 6 bases in between. According to the germline V gene (reference sequence), CDR1 reads MNHEY and CDR2 reads SMNVEV. The research as a whole found: The study covered only a couple of mild cases, and larger cohorts including severe cases with pre-infection samples were considered necessary. Some responding clones were found in pre-infection memory, which suggests that pre-existing cross-reactive memory T cells took part in the SARS-CoV-2 response. From day 15 to 85, contracting clones showed balanced CD4/CD8 phenotypes, whereas a second wave of clones that expanded from day 15 to 37 leaned towards CD4+. The second-wave clones that peaked on day 37 were not confirmed to be SARS-CoV-2 specific. Contracting CD4+ clones were located mainly in the CM and EM memory subsets, whereas CD8+ clones were found to be enriched in EMRA.

Comment on this clonotype: There is no known antigen for this receptor. No qualities accompany the bases; no much larger clone lies one base away.

The data were produced on an Illumina NovaSeq 6000. TCRalpha and TCRbeta cDNA libraries were built by 5'RACE with constant-segment primers, adding sample barcodes and unique molecular identifiers. RNA was extracted from every sample with Trizol reagent. Libraries were amplified in two PCR steps, with a second sample barcode and Illumina TruSeq adapters added in the second step. Sequencing of the libraries was done on an Illumina NovaSeq, producing 2 x 150 bp paired-end reads. The source study handled its data this way. Demultiplexing of reads and collapsing into UMI-guided consensus sequences were performed with migec v1.2.7. Using mixcr v2.1.11, the UMI consensuses were aligned to TRA and TRB V and J templates and assembled into clonotypes. Expanded or contracted clonotypes were those called significant by both edgeR and NoisET, with noise models trained on biological replicates. For edgeR calls, the thresholds were a false discovery rate-adjusted p below 0.01 and a log2 fold-change of 1. PCA with hierarchical clustering of max-normalized trajectories of the 1000 most abundant clonotypes was used as exploratory dynamics analysis. The CD4 or CD8 phenotype of responding clones was assigned using the separately sequenced CD4+ and CD8+ repertoires. TCRdb reanalyzed the raw reads on its own, using fastp at Q25 for trimming and MiXCR for clone calling, and kept in-frame beta chains. Each entry merges the rows of one CDR3 protein and shows their most common DNA and genes. It is TCRdb's table, rather than the study itself, that gives the V and J calls and clone size. The sample records about 140,000 distinct CDR3 sequences, about 14% of which are singletons. 25% to 30% of the sample belongs to the ten largest clones.

The TCR comes from an adult woman who had mild COVID-19 (a few samples of this study predate the infection). The sample titles of this study are shuffled in the database, so cell type and time point are left out; the donor was told from shared clones. In this chain, TRBV27 is recombined with TRBJ1-5, with no reliable assignment of the D segment. The sequenced material came from PBMCs or a T cell subset sorted from them (not recorded which). The CDR3 in this case is CASSLSRYNQPQHF. The nucleotides read TGTGCCAGCAGTTTATCGAGGTACAATCAGCCCCAGCATTTT.